This TCR beta chain was captured by sequencing in a study of CD8 T cells in Susac syndrome. RNA was extracted with the RNeasy kit, and a quantity of roughly 0.45 to 1 ug was reverse transcribed using random hexamers. TCRdb itself ran the immunoSEQ multiplex PCR reads through MiXCR, one entry per CDR3 protein. This table holds tens of thousands of distinct CDR3 sequences, about 92% found once. The V end lost 3 bases, the J end lost 5 bases, and 8 bases lay between the germline ends. CDR1 and CDR2 (germline): LNHDA, SQIVND (reference sequence). There are 13 residues in the CDR3. Bulk CD8+ and CD4+ cells came from magnetic negative isolation; CD8+ TEMRA by FACS.

This clonotype was obtained from a human donor with Susac syndrome. This chain joins TRBV19 and TRBJ2-4, with unresolved D. Sequences were obtained from CD4+ T cells from PBMCs. The CDR3 DNA sequence: TGTGCCAGTAGTATCGCTGTTCAAAACATTCAGTACTTC. It yields the protein CASSIAVQNIQYF.